This section outlines one T cell receptor (beta chain) sequence together with its context. What it recognizes is unknown. The CDR3 totals 14 residues. Germline values: CDR1 MNHEY, CDR2 SVGAGI. V lost 6 bases and J 1 base, leaving 11 bases between the germline ends. Deep was the level used in running the assay. Some clones are missing from TCRdb's copy, which holds only in-frame ones; the method was immunoSEQ multiplex PCR. The profile covers a few million clones, with 85% to 95% appearing a single time and around 0.14% taken by the ten largest. This specimen belongs to a study of shared clonotypes between healthy human individuals. Study-level findings and limits: Between a handful of donors, naive CD4 clonotypes were shared at a level of approximately 5%. Generation of non-shared clonotypes was less probable than generation of clonotypes shared by all four donors.

This chain links TRBV6-5 with TRBJ2-3, with D perhaps TRBD2 (6 bases). The receptor was derived from a man aged 18-30 years in good health. Sequencing was carried out using naive CD4+ T cells sorted from blood. The sample's subset: CD45RA+ positively selected. CDR3 residues: CASRPGLRTDTQYF. In DNA form, the CDR3 reads TGTGCCAGCAGGCCGGGACTTCGCACAGATACGCAGTATTTT.